The 20 T cell receptor beta chains in this list originate from one sample, sequenced in a study of T cells in Graves' hyperthyroidism and ophthalmopathy. The CDR3 regions of TCR beta were amplified from RNA transcripts. Primed by the HTBI set, a first-round RT-PCR was run on the TCR CDR3. MiXCR, run by TCRdb on the multiplex PCR reads, gives a single entry per CDR3 protein. The table lists more than 300,000 distinct CDR3 sequences, about 13% of them singletons, with less than 10% in the top ten. The sample comprised blood. Source of these receptors: a woman between 18 and 29 years old with Graves' hyperthyroidism.

J is TRBJ1-1 and V is TRBV3-1; possible D gene TRBD1, 6 bases. There are 13 residues in the CDR3. The germline V gene has CDR1 LGHDT and CDR2 YNNKEL (reference sequence). V gave up 3 bases and J gave up 7 bases, with 12 bases separating them. CDR3 loop: CASSHSGTYEAFF. CDR3 nucleotide sequence: TGTGCCAGCAGCCATTCCGGGACATATGAAGCTTTCTTT.

This clonotype was detected many times. The rearrangement joins TRBV11-1 to TRBJ2-1, with 10 bases identical to TRBD2. The V segment lost 7 bases and the J segment 8 bases; nucleotides outside the gene matches: 17. The germline V gene encodes CDR1 SGHAT and CDR2 FQDESV (reference sequence). There are 17 residues in the CDR3. CDR3 sequence (DNA): TGTGCCAGCACCCCCATGAGCGGGGGGGTTCGATTCGATGAGCAGTTCTTC. Its translation: CASTPMSGGVRFDEQFF.

This clonotype was detected many times. The chain is built from TRBV6-5 and TRBJ2-5; 7 bases line up with TRBD1. From germline, CDR1 is MNHEY and CDR2 SVGAGI. The trim removed 0 bases at V and 6 bases at J, leaving 13 bases unmatched. The CDR3 has 17 amino acids. The CDR3 bases are TGTGCCAGCAGTTACTCTAACCCCAGGGGGTGGGGGAAGACCCAGTACTTC. Amino acids: CASSYSNPRGWGKTQYF.

This clonotype was counted at least ten times. This chain joins TRBV6-1 and TRBJ2-4; 9 bases map to TRBD2. The CDR3 consists of 13 residues. Germline V gene lookup returns CDR1 MNHNS and CDR2 SASEGT. Germline trimming cut 0 bases from V and 12 bases from J; bases unmatched to any gene: 3. The CDR3 is CASSEALLAGQYF. DNA for the CDR3: TGTGCCAGCAGTGAAGCGCTACTAGCGGGTCAGTACTTC.

This clonotype was recorded at least ten times. This sequence joins TRBV6-1 and TRBJ1-3; no reliable D call. The CDR3 covers 15 residues. CDR1 is MNHNS and CDR2 is SASEGT in the germline V gene. The V end was cut by 7 bases, the J end by 2 bases, with 15 bases between. CDR3: CASTQIYGPGNTIYF. Here the CDR3 DNA reads TGTGCCAGCACCCAGATATATGGTCCTGGAAACACCATATATTTT.

This clonotype was detected ten times or more. The chain employs TRBV29-1 and TRBJ2-4; TRBD2 agrees at 14 bases. Germline CDR1 is SQVTM and CDR2 is ANQGSEA. The CDR3 extends over 16 amino acids. V lost 6 bases to trimming and J lost 1 base; unmatched junction nucleotides: 5. CDR3 amino acids: CSVIRTSGRAKNIQYF. The CDR3 region has the DNA TGCAGCGTGATCAGGACTAGCGGGAGGGCCAAAAACATTCAGTACTTC.

The rearrangement uses TRBV15 and TRBJ2-1; TRBD2 agrees at 10 bases. This CDR3 comprises 16 residues. Germline V lookup: CDR1 LNHNV, CDR2 YYDKDF (reference sequence). The CDR3 bases are TGTGACCGGTTGAGGCTAGCGGGGGACCCTTACAATGAGCAGTTCTTC. Residues: CDRLRLAGDPYNEQFF.

The V call is TRBV12-3 or TRBV12-4, the J call TRBJ2-1; TRBD1 matches at 9 bases. J lost 6 bases, V lost 3 bases, and 9 bases had no gene match. The CDR3 totals 16 residues. The CDR3 DNA follows: TGTGCCAGCAGTTTTGGCGGGACAGGGTTGGTCAATGAGCAGTTCTTC. This encodes CASSFGGTGLVNEQFF.

This clonotype showed up many times. The chain combines TRBV20-1 with TRBJ1-6, with D tentatively TRBD1 (6 bases). In germline, CDR1 is DFQATT, CDR2 SNEGSKA (reference sequence). The CDR3 covers 13 residues. The V and J ends lost 8 bases and 7 bases respectively, with 15 bases between them. CDR3 DNA: TGCAGTCCCAACAGGGCCGGAAATTCACCCCTCCACTTT. Amino acid sequence: CSPNRAGNSPLHF.

This clonotype was detected many times. The chain has TRBV24-1 and TRBJ2-2; D is possibly TRBD1 (6 bases). The V end lost 10 bases, the J end lost 1 base, and 6 bases lay between the germline ends. The CDR3 spans 12 residues. Looked up from germline, CDR1 is KGHDR and CDR2 is SFDVKD. CDR3 in amino acids: CATGQNTGELFF. The DNA for the CDR3 is TGTGCCACGGGACAGAACACCGGGGAGCTGTTTTTT.

This clonotype was observed at least ten times. The rearrangement links TRBV29-1 to TRBJ1-1; the match to TRBD1 covers 12 bases. The CDR3 consists of 11 residues. The V gene's germline CDR1 is SQVTM and CDR2 ANQGSEA. J was trimmed by 10 bases and V by 5 bases; bases with no gene match: 2. The CDR3 DNA reads as TGCAGCGTTCGGGACAGGGGGCCAGCTTTCTTT. Its protein is CSVRDRGPAFF.

This clonotype came up many times. The chain joins TRBV11-2 to TRBJ2-2; a possible D gene is TRBD1 (5 bases). The V gene's germline CDR1 is SGHAT and CDR2 FQNNGV. The CDR3 contains 16 residues. With 2 bases removed from V and 5 bases from J, the gap between germline ends came to 15 bases. CDR3 sequence reads: CASSLPEHRRTGELFF. The CDR3 coding sequence is TGTGCCAGCAGCTTACCCGAACACAGGCGGACCGGGGAGCTGTTTTTT.

The rearrangement joins TRBV7-3 to TRBJ2-1, with 10 bases matching TRBD1. The length of the CDR3 is 15 residues. Trimming cost V 4 bases and J 5 bases; bases outside gene matches: 5. Germline CDR1 SGHTA, CDR2 FQGTGA. CDR3 nucleotides: TGTGCCAGCAGCTCGGGACAGGGGTCCCACAATGAGCAGTTCTTC. It encodes CASSSGQGSHNEQFF.

This clonotype was counted at least ten times. The chain is built from TRBV5-6 and TRBJ1-2, with 10 bases fitting TRBD1. With 3 bases clipped from V and 5 bases from J, the junction kept 4 bases outside the gene matches. The CDR3 extends over 14 amino acids. Germline V CDR1 and CDR2: SGHDT, YYEEEE. CDR3 nucleotide sequence: TGTGCCAGCAGCTCCGGGACAGGGGAGTATGGCTACACCTTC. It specifies CASSSGTGEYGYTF.

The table lists this clonotype with many counts. The chain uses TRBV28 and TRBJ1-1; D is uncertain. Deletions cut 10 bases from V and 1 base from J, with 7 bases between. The germline gives CDR1 MDHEN, CDR2 SYDVKM. The CDR3 is 11 residues long. This CDR3 is CATAGNTEAFF. The CDR3 DNA sequence: TGTGCCACAGCGGGGAACACTGAAGCTTTCTTT.

This clonotype was found a few times. The chain has TRBV4-1 and TRBJ2-2; D gene ambiguous. Trimming took off 1 base at V and 5 bases at J, with 8 bases between the two ends. The CDR3 contains 14 residues. Per the germline V gene, CDR1 is MGHRA and CDR2 is YSYEKL. The CDR3 sequence is CASSQGGFTGELFF. The CDR3 DNA sequence: TGCGCCAGCAGCCAAGGGGGATTTACCGGGGAGCTGTTTTTT.

The table lists this clonotype with a few counts. The chain employs TRBV4-1 and TRBJ1-6; no firm D call. CDR3 length equals 17 residues. The V gene's germline CDR1 is MGHRA and CDR2 YSYEKL. Trimming left V 3 bases short and J 9 bases short, with 21 bases between. The CDR3 DNA reads TGCGCCAGCAGCCACTCCCTTAGAGTGTTGAGAGTTTCACCCCTCCACTTT. It yields the protein CASSHSLRVLRVSPLHF.

CDR3 nucleotide sequence: TGTGCCAGCAGAGGGACAGGGAGCACTGAAGCTTTCTTT. This translates into CASRGTGSTEAFF. The gene calls are TRBV2 and TRBJ1-1, with 9 nucleotides matching TRBD1. V trimming: 6 bases; J trimming: 4 bases; junction bases outside the gene matches: 3. Germline V gene sequence: CDR1 SNHLY, CDR2 FYNNEI. The CDR3 sequence is 13 residues long.

This clonotype has more than one count but fewer than ten. The J gene is TRBJ2-2, the V gene TRBV7-9; 8 positions match TRBD2. Germline values: CDR1 SEHNR, CDR2 FQNEAQ (reference sequence). The CDR3 loop spans 14 amino acids. V dropped 5 bases and J dropped 6; count of bases not matched to a gene: 5. The CDR3 DNA is TGTGCCAGCAGCATTAGCGGGATTGCCGGGGAGCTGTTTTTT. Its translation: CASSISGIAGELFF.

The sample holds many counts of this clonotype. This sequence joins TRBV2 and TRBJ2-5, with TRBD2 matching over 12 bases. This CDR3 is 14 amino acids long. Germline CDR1 reads SNHLY; CDR2 reads FYNNEI. Trimming removed 7 bases from V and 5 bases from J; junction bases left unmatched: 5. This chain's CDR3 is CASMRTSGVETQYF. The DNA of the CDR3 is TGTGCCAGCATGCGGACTAGCGGGGTGGAGACCCAGTACTTC.